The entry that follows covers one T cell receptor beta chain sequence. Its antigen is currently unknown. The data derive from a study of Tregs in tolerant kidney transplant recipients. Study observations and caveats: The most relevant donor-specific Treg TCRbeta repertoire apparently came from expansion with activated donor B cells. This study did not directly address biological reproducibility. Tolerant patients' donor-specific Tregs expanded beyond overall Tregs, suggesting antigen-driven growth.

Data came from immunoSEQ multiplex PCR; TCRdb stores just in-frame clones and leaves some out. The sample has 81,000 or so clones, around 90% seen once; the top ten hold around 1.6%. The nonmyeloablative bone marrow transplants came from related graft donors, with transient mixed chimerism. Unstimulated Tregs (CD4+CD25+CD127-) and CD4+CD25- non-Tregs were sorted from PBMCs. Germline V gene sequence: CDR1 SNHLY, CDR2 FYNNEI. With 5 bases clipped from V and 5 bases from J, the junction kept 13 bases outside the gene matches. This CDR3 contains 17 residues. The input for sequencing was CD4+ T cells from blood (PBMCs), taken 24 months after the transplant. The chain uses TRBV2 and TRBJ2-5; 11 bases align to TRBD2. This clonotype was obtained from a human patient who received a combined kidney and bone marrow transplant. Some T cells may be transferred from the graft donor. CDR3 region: CASSRTLAGGPVETQYF. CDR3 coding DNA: TGTGCCAGCAGTCGAACCTTAGCGGGGGGGCCGGTGGAGACCCAGTACTTC.